Listed below are T cell receptor beta chains from one sample, sequenced in a study of human T cells and chemical hapten exposure. MiXCR, run by TCRdb on the RACE reads, gives a single entry per CDR3 protein. In the table there are more than 95,000 distinct CDR3 sequences, less than 40% of which are singletons. Sequencing used whole blood, obtained in connection with sensitization to the hapten diphenylcyclopropenone (DPC). Receptors were obtained from a man aged 40-50 years with alopecia areata. Some clones in this sample may be carry-over from other donors' samples. Both conserved end residues are part of each CDR3. Each record gives: D gene, V gene, J gene, clone size, CDR3 protein, CDR3 DNA. A D gene is named only where the DNA matches it firmly. The listing skips clone size in some rows; elsewhere it reads once, few, many or a size class.

D gene: TRBD2
V gene: TRBV12-3/TRBV12-4
J gene: TRBJ2-5
clone size: -
CDR3 protein: CASSSIFGGLAPQETQYF
CDR3 DNA: TGTGCCAGCAGTTCTATATTCGGGGGACTAGCGCCACAAGAGACCCAGTACTTC

D gene: TRBD2
V gene: TRBV6-5
J gene: TRBJ2-1
clone size: few
CDR3 protein: CASSPAGVIHNEQFF
CDR3 DNA: TGTGCCAGCAGTCCAGCGGGAGTAATCCACAATGAGCAGTTCTTC

D gene: TRBD2
V gene: TRBV28
J gene: TRBJ2-7
clone size: -
CDR3 protein: CASSQAGGPYEQYF
CDR3 DNA: TGTGCCAGCAGTCAAGCGGGAGGCCCCTACGAGCAGTACTTC

D gene: -
V gene: TRBV3-1
J gene: TRBJ1-5
clone size: -
CDR3 protein: CASSQGQVLHF
CDR3 DNA: TGTGCCAGCAGCCAAGGACAGGTCCTGCATTTT

D gene: TRBD1
V gene: TRBV6-2/TRBV6-3
J gene: TRBJ2-4
clone size: once
CDR3 protein: CASSRTGSENIQYF
CDR3 DNA: TGTGCCAGCAGTCGGACAGGGTCTGAAAACATTCAGTACTTC

D gene: TRBD1
V gene: TRBV12-3/TRBV12-4
J gene: TRBJ1-3
clone size: once
CDR3 protein: CASRTRTGAGNTIYF
CDR3 DNA: TGTGCCAGCAGAACGAGGACAGGGGCTGGAAACACCATATATTTT

D gene: -
V gene: TRBV28
J gene: TRBJ2-6
clone size: -
CDR3 protein: CGSLREAGGNVLTF
CDR3 DNA: TGTGGGAGTCTTCGGGAGGCAGGGGGCAACGTCCTGACTTTC

D gene: TRBD2
V gene: TRBV30
J gene: TRBJ2-3
clone size: -
CDR3 protein: CASARGGFVDTQYF
CDR3 DNA: TGTGCCTCAGCCCGGGGGGGCTTTGTAGATACGCAGTATTTT

D gene: TRBD1
V gene: TRBV9
J gene: TRBJ2-3
clone size: few
CDR3 protein: CASNTGGFTDTQYF
CDR3 DNA: TGTGCCAGCAATACAGGGGGATTCACAGATACGCAGTATTTT

D gene: -
V gene: TRBV6-5
J gene: TRBJ1-2
clone size: -
CDR3 protein: CASGLGRDGYTF
CDR3 DNA: TGTGCCAGCGGGCTAGGGAGGGATGGCTACACCTTC

D gene: -
V gene: TRBV5-1
J gene: TRBJ2-3
clone size: few
CDR3 protein: CASSFVSSTDTQYF
CDR3 DNA: TGCGCCAGCAGCTTCGTCAGTAGCACAGATACGCAGTATTTT

D gene: TRBD1
V gene: TRBV27
J gene: TRBJ2-1
clone size: -
CDR3 protein: CASSLDRGYYNEQFF
CDR3 DNA: TGTGCCAGCAGTTTGGACAGGGGATACTACAATGAGCAGTTCTTC

D gene: TRBD1
V gene: TRBV7-9
J gene: TRBJ1-1
clone size: once
CDR3 protein: CAGVTGAGAEAFF
CDR3 DNA: TGTGCCGGAGTGACAGGGGCCGGCGCTGAAGCTTTCTTT

D gene: TRBD1
V gene: TRBV27
J gene: TRBJ1-5
clone size: -
CDR3 protein: CASSLGTGRNQPQHF
CDR3 DNA: TGTGCCAGCAGTTTAGGGACAGGGCGGAATCAGCCCCAGCATTTT

D gene: TRBD2
V gene: TRBV6-1
J gene: TRBJ2-1
clone size: few
CDR3 protein: CASSGVSGKGEQFF
CDR3 DNA: TGTGCCAGCAGTGGTGTTAGCGGGAAAGGTGAGCAGTTCTTC

D gene: -
V gene: TRBV24-1
J gene: TRBJ2-6
clone size: few
CDR3 protein: CATSDGTGANVLTF
CDR3 DNA: TGTGCCACCAGTGACGGAACTGGGGCCAACGTCCTGACTTTC

D gene: -
V gene: TRBV20-1
J gene: TRBJ1-1
clone size: few
CDR3 protein: CSARINGNTEAFF
CDR3 DNA: TGCAGTGCTAGAATCAACGGGAACACTGAAGCTTTCTTT

D gene: -
V gene: TRBV14
J gene: TRBJ1-5
clone size: few
CDR3 protein: CASSRKGVRRYSNQPQHF
CDR3 DNA: TGTGCCAGCAGCCGGAAAGGGGTTCGACGCTATAGCAATCAGCCCCAGCATTTT

D gene: TRBD1
V gene: TRBV25-1
J gene: TRBJ2-4
clone size: -
CDR3 protein: CASSAGQDPLAKNIQYF
CDR3 DNA: TGTGCCAGCAGTGCTGGACAGGACCCCCTAGCCAAAAACATTCAGTACTTC

D gene: -
V gene: TRBV24-1
J gene: TRBJ2-1
clone size: few
CDR3 protein: CATSDSWSYNEQFF
CDR3 DNA: TGTGCCACCAGTGATTCCTGGTCCTACAATGAGCAGTTCTTC

D gene: -
V gene: TRBV12-2
J gene: TRBJ2-1
clone size: -
CDR3 protein: CASRLAPGQGPHEQFF
CDR3 DNA: TGTGCAAGTCGCTTAGCCCCCGGACAGGGGCCCCATGAGCAGTTCTTC

D gene: -
V gene: TRBV7-2
J gene: TRBJ2-4
clone size: few
CDR3 protein: CASSYPAGPQNIQYF
CDR3 DNA: TGTGCCAGCAGCTACCCAGCCGGGCCCCAAAACATTCAGTACTTC

D gene: TRBD2
V gene: TRBV9
J gene: TRBJ2-1
clone size: few
CDR3 protein: CASSVGLAGVGHEQFF
CDR3 DNA: TGTGCCAGCAGCGTAGGTCTAGCGGGGGTGGGGCATGAGCAGTTCTTC

D gene: TRBD2
V gene: TRBV28
J gene: TRBJ2-4
clone size: few
CDR3 protein: CASSLGAGVKNIQYF
CDR3 DNA: TGTGCCAGCAGCCTGGGAGCGGGAGTCAAAAACATTCAGTACTTC

D gene: -
V gene: TRBV7-2
J gene: TRBJ2-4
clone size: -
CDR3 protein: CASSLAPGSGNIQYF
CDR3 DNA: TGTGCCAGCAGCTTAGCGCCGGGATCGGGAAACATTCAGTACTTC

D gene: TRBD2
V gene: TRBV18
J gene: TRBJ2-6
clone size: -
CDR3 protein: CASSPLAGSSGANVLTF
CDR3 DNA: TGTGCCAGCTCACCTCTAGCGGGTTCCTCTGGGGCCAACGTCCTGACTTTC

D gene: TRBD2
V gene: TRBV29-1
J gene: TRBJ2-1
clone size: -
CDR3 protein: CSVPWEGRGQFF
CDR3 DNA: TGCAGCGTTCCGTGGGAGGGCCGTGGGCAGTTCTTC

D gene: TRBD2
V gene: TRBV7-2
J gene: TRBJ2-3
clone size: few
CDR3 protein: CASSTSGASTDTQYF
CDR3 DNA: TGTGCCAGCAGCACTAGCGGGGCTAGCACAGATACGCAGTATTTT

D gene: -
V gene: TRBV7-9
J gene: TRBJ2-7
clone size: -
CDR3 protein: CASSQGGNDYEQYF
CDR3 DNA: TGTGCCAGCAGCCAAGGGGGAAATGACTACGAGCAGTACTTC

D gene: -
V gene: TRBV28
J gene: TRBJ1-1
clone size: -
CDR3 protein: CASSLKGGSWRAFF
CDR3 DNA: TGTGCCAGCAGTTTGAAGGGGGGGAGTTGGCGAGCTTTCTTT

D gene: -
V gene: TRBV7-2
J gene: TRBJ1-1
clone size: -
CDR3 protein: CASSSGQRWMNTEAFF
CDR3 DNA: TGTGCCAGCAGCTCTGGACAGCGTTGGATGAACACTGAAGCTTTCTTT

D gene: TRBD2
V gene: TRBV9
J gene: TRBJ2-1
clone size: -
CDR3 protein: CASSVEGLLYSVSNNEQFF
CDR3 DNA: TGTGCCAGCAGCGTAGAGGGACTACTTTATAGTGTGAGTAACAATGAGCAGTTCTTC

D gene: -
V gene: TRBV28
J gene: TRBJ1-1
clone size: -
CDR3 protein: CASSLVRTEAFF
CDR3 DNA: TGTGCCAGCAGTTTAGTCCGGACTGAAGCTTTCTTT

D gene: -
V gene: TRBV24-1
J gene: TRBJ2-1
clone size: few
CDR3 protein: CATSDSGPLVDEQFF
CDR3 DNA: TGTGCCACCAGTGATTCAGGACCGTTAGTCGATGAGCAGTTCTTC

D gene: -
V gene: TRBV27
J gene: TRBJ2-5
clone size: -
CDR3 protein: CASSLSGRVPYGTQYF
CDR3 DNA: TGTGCCAGCAGTTTATCGGGGCGTGTCCCGTACGGGACCCAGTACTTC

D gene: -
V gene: TRBV6-1
J gene: TRBJ1-5
clone size: many
CDR3 protein: CASSDVGTLQPQHF
CDR3 DNA: TGTGCCAGCAGTGACGTCGGGACCCTTCAGCCCCAGCATTTT

D gene: TRBD2
V gene: TRBV29-1
J gene: TRBJ2-3
clone size: few
CDR3 protein: CSAAGRQDTQYF
CDR3 DNA: TGCAGCGCTGCCGGGAGGCAAGATACGCAGTATTTT

D gene: -
V gene: TRBV7-2
J gene: TRBJ2-7
clone size: -
CDR3 protein: CASNMVGGAVRTYEQYF
CDR3 DNA: TGTGCCAGCAATATGGTTGGGGGGGCGGTCAGGACCTACGAGCAGTACTTC

D gene: -
V gene: TRBV29-1
J gene: TRBJ2-3
clone size: few
CDR3 protein: CSVPSTDIPQDTQYF
CDR3 DNA: TGCAGCGTCCCGAGCACGGACATTCCACAAGATACGCAGTATTTT

D gene: TRBD2
V gene: TRBV3-1
J gene: TRBJ2-1
clone size: -
CDR3 protein: CATSLREGRFFHNEQFF
CDR3 DNA: TGTGCCACCTCCCTACGGGAGGGCCGTTTTTTCCACAATGAGCAGTTCTTC

D gene: -
V gene: TRBV18
J gene: TRBJ2-1
clone size: few
CDR3 protein: CASSPKANNEQFF
CDR3 DNA: TGTGCCAGCTCACCAAAAGCTAACAATGAGCAGTTCTTC

D gene: -
V gene: TRBV7-2
J gene: TRBJ2-7
clone size: many
CDR3 protein: CASSLVAGGNEQYF
CDR3 DNA: TGTGCCAGCAGCTTAGTAGCCGGAGGGAACGAGCAGTACTTC